This T cell receptor (beta chain) was sequenced for a study of CD8+ T cells in alopecia areata. Study overall: Tofacitinib lasted 6 to 18 months, then 6 months off drug.

Study conclusions and caveats: Only one nonresponder was present, which leaves the link between baseline CD8+ expansion and response uncertain. On tofacitinib, scalp clonality and expanded CD8+ clones among top 100 fell significantly.

Points on this clone: Its matching antigen is unknown. The sample carries other DNA sequences with the same CDR3.

Sequencing used cDNA as its template, made by extracting RNA and reverse transcribing it. Generated by immunoSEQ multiplex PCR, the TCRdb table keeps only in-frame clones and is missing some. This table holds over 150,000 clones, roughly 60% found once. Treatment specified: oral pan-JAK inhibitor, 5-10 mg twice daily. Collection of lesional scalp punch biopsies and peripheral blood was performed in alopecia areata patients. The specimen was CD4+ T cells sorted from blood, collected at week 24, from a patient treated with tofacitinib. This clonotype was obtained from a human donor with alopecia areata.

The CDR3 loop is CASSRDRGSYEQYF. Written as DNA, the CDR3 is TGTGCCAGCAGCCGGGACAGGGGTTCCTACGAGCAGTACTTC. The V call is TRBV7-9, the J call TRBJ2-7, with 10 bases matching TRBD1. Germline V gene sequence: CDR1 SEHNR, CDR2 FQNEAQ (reference sequence). The CDR3 covers 14 residues. J gave up 1 base and V 5 bases, and 2 bases lay outside the gene matches. Full variable domain (rest looked up from reference TRBV7-9 and TRBJ2-7): DTGVSQNPRHKITKRGQNVTFRCDPISEHNRLYWYRQTLGQGPEFLTYFQNEAQLEKSRLLSDRFSAERPKGSFSTLEIQRTEQGDSAMYLCASSRDRGSYEQYFGPGTRLTVT.